One and the same sample provided the 14 T cell receptor beta chains below, sequenced in a study of glioma-infiltrating T cells after dendritic cell vaccination. Specified time point: after dendritic cell vaccination, including at tumor progression/relapse. Profiling relied on immunoSEQ multiplex PCR, and the TCRdb table lists in-frame clones only, not all of them. In the table there are 99,000 or so clones, over 80% of which are singletons. This specimen was blood, taken after dendritic cell vaccination. These receptors all stem from a human donor with glioblastoma.

J is TRBJ2-3 and V is TRBV4-1, with 10 bases that match TRBD2. Trimming cost V 6 bases and J 4 bases; bases outside gene matches: 7. The CDR3 consists of 15 residues. In germline, CDR1 is MGHRA, CDR2 YSYEKL. The CDR3 loop reads CASRDSGGRADTQYF. The DNA of the CDR3 is TGCGCCAGCAGGGATAGCGGGGGGCGGGCAGATACGCAGTATTTT.

The table lists this clone with a few counts. CDR3 sequence reads: CATGQVLNEQFF. The CDR3 bases are TGTGCCACGGGACAGGTGCTTAATGAGCAGTTCTTC. This chain links TRBV27 with TRBJ2-1; 8 nucleotides align to TRBD1. CDR1 and CDR2 (germline): MNHEY, SMNVEV (reference sequence). The CDR3 loop spans 12 amino acids. J gave up 7 bases and V 10 bases, and 6 bases lay outside the gene matches.

V usage is TRBV19 and J usage is TRBJ1-2, with D uncertain. V lost 4 bases and J lost 3, with 15 bases in between. Germline V gene data show CDR1 as LNHDA and CDR2 as SQIVND (reference sequence). CDR3 length: 15 amino acids. The CDR3 DNA reads TGTGCCAGTAGTAAGCGTGAGGGCTATTACTATGGCTACACCTTC. Translating it yields CASSKREGYYYGYTF.

V is TRBV27 and J is TRBJ2-7; D unclear. Trimming cost V 2 bases and J 0 bases, with 8 bases left between them. This CDR3 region has 14 residues. Per the germline V gene, CDR1 is MNHEY and CDR2 is SMNVEV (reference sequence). The CDR3 spells CASSLAASSYEQYF. In DNA form, the CDR3 reads TGTGCCAGCAGTTTAGCGGCAAGCTCCTACGAGCAGTACTTC.

The chain recombines TRBV29-1 with TRBJ2-7; tentatively, D is TRBD2 (6 bases). The V end was cut by 7 bases, the J end by 5 bases, with 12 bases between. The CDR3 sequence is 11 residues long. Per the germline V gene, CDR1 is SQVTM and CDR2 is ANQGSEA. CDR3 in amino acids: CSGREVDEQYF. The CDR3 bases are TGCAGCGGCAGGGAGGTCGACGAGCAGTACTTC.

The rearrangement joins TRBV28 to TRBJ1-1, with unresolved D. Germline CDR1 MDHEN, CDR2 SYDVKM. V dropped 3 bases and J dropped 7 bases, with 12 bases sitting between them. The CDR3 covers 13 residues. The CDR3 reads CASSFRPSGEAFF. The DNA of the CDR3 is TGTGCCAGCAGTTTCCGGCCTTCAGGTGAAGCTTTCTTT. Drawing the rest from reference TRBV28 and TRBJ1-1, the complete variable domain is DVKVTQSSRYLVKRTGEKVFLECVQDMDHENMFWYRQDPGLGLRLIYFSYDVKMKEKGDIPEGYSVSREKKERFSLILESASTNQTSMYLCASSFRPSGEAFFGQGTRLTVV.

This chain uses TRBV6-6 with TRBJ2-2, with 8 bases matching TRBD1. CDR3 length: 14 amino acids. Germline CDR1 is MNHNY and CDR2 is SVGAGI (reference sequence). Unmatched junction bases numbered 5, after V lost 11 bases and J lost 0 bases. CDR3 DNA: TGTGCCGGGAGACAGGGGTCGAACACCGGGGAGCTGTTTTTT. Amino acid sequence: CAGRQGSNTGELFF.

The chain joins TRBV6-5 to TRBJ1-1, with 8 nucleotides matching TRBD1. V shed 6 bases and J 4 bases; nucleotides not matched to a gene: 4. Germline V gives CDR1 MNHEY, CDR2 SVGAGI. The CDR3 runs to 13 residues. This chain's CDR3 is CASSRTGFTEAFF. The CDR3 coding sequence is TGTGCCAGCAGCCGGACAGGGTTCACTGAAGCTTTCTTT.

The chain carries TRBV6-5 and TRBJ2-2; 8 positions agree with TRBD2. V shed 7 bases and J 5 bases; nucleotides not matched to a gene: 9. This CDR3 has 15 residues. Germline values: CDR1 MNHEY, CDR2 SVGAGI. In DNA form, the CDR3 reads TGTGCCAGCACCAGGACTAGCTTTCTAACCGGGGAGCTGTTTTTT. Its translation: CASTRTSFLTGELFF.

The rearrangement links TRBV18 to TRBJ1-4; D not certain. Between the trimmed V and J ends, which lost 3 bases and 8 bases, there was a span of 10 bases. This CDR3 is 13 amino acids long. Per germline, CDR1 KGHSH and CDR2 LQKENI. The CDR3: CASSPIGEEKLFF. CDR3 nucleotides: TGTGCCAGCTCACCGATTGGGGAGGAAAAACTGTTTTTT.

V is TRBV11-2 and J is TRBJ2-2; no firm D call. From germline, CDR1 is SGHAT and CDR2 FQNNGV. The V gene lost 4 bases and the J gene lost 0 bases, with 3 bases spanning the gap. CDR3 length: 13 amino acids. The CDR3 sequence: CASSSSNTGELFF. The CDR3 nucleotides are TGTGCCAGCAGCTCCTCGAACACCGGGGAGCTGTTTTTT.

J is TRBJ2-6 and V is TRBV19, with D possibly TRBD2 on 5 matching bases. V dropped 0 bases and J dropped 0 bases, with 9 bases sitting between them. The CDR3 extends over 17 amino acids. CDR1 and CDR2 from the germline V gene are LNHDA and SQIVND (reference sequence). The CDR3 here is CASSIDRGSSGANVLTF. The DNA for the CDR3 is TGTGCCAGTAGTATAGATCGAGGGTCCTCTGGGGCCAACGTCCTGACTTTC. Looking up the rest from reference TRBV19 and TRBJ2-6 gives the full variable domain: DGGITQSPKYLFRKEGQNVTLSCEQNLNHDAMYWYRQDPGQGLRLIYYSQIVNDFQKGDIAEGYSVSREKKESFPLTVTSAQKNPTAFYLCASSIDRGSSGANVLTFGAGSRLTVL.

V is TRBV5-1 and J is TRBJ2-6; maybe TRBD1 (6 bases). Germline values: CDR1 SGHRS, CDR2 YFSETQ. This CDR3 has 14 amino acids. V was cut by 8 bases and J by 0 bases, with 9 bases left in between. The CDR3 DNA is TGCGCCAGTGGACAGACCTCTGGGGCCAACGTCCTGACTTTC. Translated, it gives CASGQTSGANVLTF.

The CDR3 nucleotides are TGTGCCAGCAGTTACTCGGGCCTTTTCGCTACTGAAGCTTTCTTT. This gives the protein CASSYSGLFATEAFF. V gene TRBV6-5 combines with J gene TRBJ1-1; D gene unclear. CDR1 is MNHEY and CDR2 is SVGAGI in the germline V gene. V was trimmed by 0 bases and J by 5 bases, leaving 13 bases between them. The CDR3 consists of 15 residues.